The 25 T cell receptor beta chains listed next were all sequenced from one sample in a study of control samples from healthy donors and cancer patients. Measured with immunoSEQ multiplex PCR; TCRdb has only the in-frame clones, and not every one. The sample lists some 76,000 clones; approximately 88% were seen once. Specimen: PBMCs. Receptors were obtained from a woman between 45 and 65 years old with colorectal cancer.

CDR3 amino acids: CASSPGTGDTGELFF. DNA for the CDR3: TGTGCCAGCAGCCCCGGGACAGGTGACACCGGGGAGCTGTTTTTT. The chain is built from TRBV6-5 and TRBJ2-2; 8 positions match TRBD1. The J segment lost 3 bases and the V segment lost 6 bases, leaving 6 bases of the junction unmatched. This CDR3 contains 15 residues. The germline V gene has CDR1 MNHEY and CDR2 SVGAGI.

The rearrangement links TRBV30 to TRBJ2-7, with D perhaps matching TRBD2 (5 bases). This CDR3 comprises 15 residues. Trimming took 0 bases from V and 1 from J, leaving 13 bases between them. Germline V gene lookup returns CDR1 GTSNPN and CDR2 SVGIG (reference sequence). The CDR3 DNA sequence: TGTGCCTGGAGTGTACGGGGTCTTAGGTCCTACGAGCAGTACGTC. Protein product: CAWSVRGLRSYEQYV.

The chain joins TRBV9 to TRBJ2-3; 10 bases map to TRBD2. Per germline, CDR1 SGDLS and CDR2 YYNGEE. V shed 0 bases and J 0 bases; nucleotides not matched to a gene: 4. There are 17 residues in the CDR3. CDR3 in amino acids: CASSVGVAGGSTDTQYF. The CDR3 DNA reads TGTGCCAGCAGCGTAGGAGTAGCGGGGGGAAGCACAGATACGCAGTATTTT.

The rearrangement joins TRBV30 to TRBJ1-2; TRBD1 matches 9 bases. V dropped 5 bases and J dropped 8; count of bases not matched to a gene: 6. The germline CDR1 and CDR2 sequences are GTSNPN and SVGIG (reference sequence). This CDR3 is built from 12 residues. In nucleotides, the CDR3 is TGTGCCTGGGAACAGGGGGCTATGGGCTACACCTTC. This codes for CAWEQGAMGYTF.

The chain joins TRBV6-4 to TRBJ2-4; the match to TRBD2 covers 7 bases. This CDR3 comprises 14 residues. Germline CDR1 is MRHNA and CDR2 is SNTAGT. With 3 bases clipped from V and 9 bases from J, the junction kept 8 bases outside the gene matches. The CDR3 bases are TGTGCCAGCAGTGAAGGGGAGGGATCGGGCATTCAGTACTTC. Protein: CASSEGEGSGIQYF.

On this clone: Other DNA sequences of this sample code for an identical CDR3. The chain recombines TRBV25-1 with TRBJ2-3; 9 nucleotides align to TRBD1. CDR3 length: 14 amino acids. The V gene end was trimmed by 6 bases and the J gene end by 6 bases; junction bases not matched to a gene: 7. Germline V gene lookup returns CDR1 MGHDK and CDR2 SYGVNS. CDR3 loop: CASSLTGGGDTQYF. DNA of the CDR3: TGTGCCAGCAGCCTGACAGGGGGTGGGGATACGCAGTATTTT.

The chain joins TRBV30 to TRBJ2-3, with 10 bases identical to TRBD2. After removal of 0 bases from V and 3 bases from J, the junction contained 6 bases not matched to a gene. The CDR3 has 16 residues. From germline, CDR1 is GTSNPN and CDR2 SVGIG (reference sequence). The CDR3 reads CAWSVIAGGRTDTQYF. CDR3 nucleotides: TGTGCCTGGAGTGTAATAGCGGGGGGAAGGACAGATACGCAGTATTTT.

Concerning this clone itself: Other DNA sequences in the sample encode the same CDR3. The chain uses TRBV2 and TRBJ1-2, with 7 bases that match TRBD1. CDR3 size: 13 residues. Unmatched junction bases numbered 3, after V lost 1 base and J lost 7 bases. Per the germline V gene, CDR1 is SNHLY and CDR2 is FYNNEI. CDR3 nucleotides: TGTGCCAGCAGTGAAGAGGGGGCGGGTGGCTACACCTTC. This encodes CASSEEGAGGYTF.

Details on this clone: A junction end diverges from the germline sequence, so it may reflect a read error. Here the CDR3 reads CTSPGWQETQYF. The CDR3 DNA sequence: TGTACCAGCCCCGGCTGGCAAGAGACCCAGTACTTC. The rearrangement links TRBV5-8 to TRBJ2-5; no definite D call. The germline V gene has CDR1 SGHTS and CDR2 YDEGEE. The CDR3 totals 12 residues.

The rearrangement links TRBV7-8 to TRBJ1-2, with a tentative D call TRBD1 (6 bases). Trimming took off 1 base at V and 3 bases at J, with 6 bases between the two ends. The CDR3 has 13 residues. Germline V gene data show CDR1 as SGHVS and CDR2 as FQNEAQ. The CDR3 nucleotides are TGTGCCAGCAGCTTAGAGGGGGACTATGGCTACACCTTC. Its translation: CASSLEGDYGYTF.

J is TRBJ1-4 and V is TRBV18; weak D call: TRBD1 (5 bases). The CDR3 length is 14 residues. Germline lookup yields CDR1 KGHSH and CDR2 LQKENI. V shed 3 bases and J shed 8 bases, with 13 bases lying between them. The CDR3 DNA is TGTGCCAGCTCACCGGGGGAGTACCGGGAAAAACTGTTTTTT. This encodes CASSPGEYREKLFF. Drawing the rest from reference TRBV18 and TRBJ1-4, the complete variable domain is NAGVMQNPRHLVRRRGQEARLRCSPMKGHSHVYWYRQLPEEGLKFMVYLQKENIIDESGMPKERFSAEFPKEGPSILRIQQVVRGDSAAYFCASSPGEYREKLFFGSGTQLSVL.

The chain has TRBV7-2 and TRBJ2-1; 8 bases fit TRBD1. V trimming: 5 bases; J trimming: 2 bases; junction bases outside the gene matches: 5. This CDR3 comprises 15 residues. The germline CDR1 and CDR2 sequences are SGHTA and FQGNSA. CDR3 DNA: TGTGCCAGCAGCCCGGCAGGGGGCGCCTACAATGAGCAGTTCTTC. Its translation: CASSPAGGAYNEQFF. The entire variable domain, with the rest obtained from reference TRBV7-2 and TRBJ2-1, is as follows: GAGVSQSPSNKVTEKGKDVELRCDPISGHTALYWYRQSLGQGLEFLIYFQGNSAPDKSGLPSDRFSAERTGGSVSTLTIQRTQQEDSAVYLCASSPAGGAYNEQFFGPGTRLTVL.

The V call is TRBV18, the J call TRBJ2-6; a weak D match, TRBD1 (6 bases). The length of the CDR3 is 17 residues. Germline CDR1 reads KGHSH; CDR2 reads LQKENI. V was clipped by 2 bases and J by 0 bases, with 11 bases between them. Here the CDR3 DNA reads TGTGCCAGCTCACCAATAGACAGGTCCTCTGGGGCCAACGTCCTGACTTTC. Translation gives CASSPIDRSSGANVLTF.

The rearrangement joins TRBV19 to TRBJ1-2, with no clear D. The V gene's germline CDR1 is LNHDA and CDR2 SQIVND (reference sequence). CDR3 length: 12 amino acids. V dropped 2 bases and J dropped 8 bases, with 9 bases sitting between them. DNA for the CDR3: TGTGCCAGTAGTATAAGAGGGTTCGGCTACACCTTC. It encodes CASSIRGFGYTF.

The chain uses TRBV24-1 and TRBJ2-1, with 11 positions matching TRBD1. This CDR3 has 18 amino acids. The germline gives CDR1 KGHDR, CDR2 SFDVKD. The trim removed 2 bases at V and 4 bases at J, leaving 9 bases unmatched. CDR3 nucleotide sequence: TGTGCCACCAGTGATTGGTCCGGGACAGGGGGTCCTTACAATGAGCAGTTCTTC. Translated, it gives CATSDWSGTGGPYNEQFF.

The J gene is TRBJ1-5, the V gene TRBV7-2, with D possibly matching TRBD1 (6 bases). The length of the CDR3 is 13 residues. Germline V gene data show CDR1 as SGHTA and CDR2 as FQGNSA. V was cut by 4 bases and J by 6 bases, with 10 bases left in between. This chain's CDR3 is CASSSAGVQPQHF. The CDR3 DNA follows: TGTGCCAGCAGCTCGGCAGGGGTTCAGCCCCAGCATTTT.

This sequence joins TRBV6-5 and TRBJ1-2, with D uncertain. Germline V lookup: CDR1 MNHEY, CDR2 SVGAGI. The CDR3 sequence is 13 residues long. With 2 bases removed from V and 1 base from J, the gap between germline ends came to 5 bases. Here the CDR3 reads CASSYQNNYGYTF. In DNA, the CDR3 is TGTGCCAGCAGTTACCAGAATAACTATGGCTACACCTTC.

The CDR3 region has the DNA TGTGCCAGCAGTTGGACAGCCTATAATTCACCCCTCCACTTT. Protein sequence: CASSWTAYNSPLHF. V gene TRBV6-2 or TRBV6-3 combines with J gene TRBJ1-6; tentatively, D is TRBD1 (6 bases). CDR1 is MNHEY and CDR2 is SVGEGT in the germline V gene. The V end lost 4 bases, the J end lost 2 bases, and 6 bases lay between the germline ends. The CDR3 sequence is 14 residues long.

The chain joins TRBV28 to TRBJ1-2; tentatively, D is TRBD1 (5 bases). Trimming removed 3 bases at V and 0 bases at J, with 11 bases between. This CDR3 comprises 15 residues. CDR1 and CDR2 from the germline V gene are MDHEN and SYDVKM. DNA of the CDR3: TGTGCCAGCAGTTTGCCGCGGGGGGCTAACTATGGCTACACCTTC. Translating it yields CASSLPRGANYGYTF.

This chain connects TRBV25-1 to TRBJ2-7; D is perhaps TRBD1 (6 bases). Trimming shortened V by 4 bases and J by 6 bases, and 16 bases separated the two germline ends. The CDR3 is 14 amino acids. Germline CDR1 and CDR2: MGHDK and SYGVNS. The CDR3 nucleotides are TGTGCCAGCAGTGGAATGGTGGGGGCAAGCGAGCAGTACGTC. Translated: CASSGMVGASEQYV.

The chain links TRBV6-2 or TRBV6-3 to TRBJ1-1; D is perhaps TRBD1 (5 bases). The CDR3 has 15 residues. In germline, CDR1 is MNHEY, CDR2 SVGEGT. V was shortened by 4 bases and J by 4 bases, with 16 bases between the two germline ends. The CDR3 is CASSSHTSGGTEAFF. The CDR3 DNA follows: TGTGCCAGCAGTTCTCACACCTCTGGGGGCACTGAAGCTTTCTTT.

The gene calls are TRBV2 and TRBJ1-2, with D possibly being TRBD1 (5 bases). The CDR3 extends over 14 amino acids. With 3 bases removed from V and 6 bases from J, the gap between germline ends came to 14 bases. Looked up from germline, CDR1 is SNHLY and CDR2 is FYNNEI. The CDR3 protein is CASSDGARVHGYTF. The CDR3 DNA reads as TGTGCCAGCAGTGACGGGGCCAGGGTCCATGGCTACACCTTC.

The CDR3 region has the DNA TGTGCCAGCAGCTTAAGACTAGCGGGGGGGCGCTCTGGGGCCAACGTCCTGACTTTC. Its protein product is CASSLRLAGGRSGANVLTF. The chain combines TRBV7-2 with TRBJ2-6, with 14 bases fitting TRBD2. V gave up 2 bases and J gave up 0 bases; unmatched junction bases: 3. CDR3 size: 19 residues. Germline V gene sequence: CDR1 SGHTA, CDR2 FQGNSA.

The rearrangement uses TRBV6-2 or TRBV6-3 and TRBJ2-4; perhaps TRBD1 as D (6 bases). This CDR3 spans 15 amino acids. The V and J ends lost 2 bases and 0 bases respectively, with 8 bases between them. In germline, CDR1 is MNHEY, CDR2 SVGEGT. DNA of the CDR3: TGTGCCAGCAGTTACAACAGGGTAGCCAAAAACATTCAGTACTTC. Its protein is CASSYNRVAKNIQYF.

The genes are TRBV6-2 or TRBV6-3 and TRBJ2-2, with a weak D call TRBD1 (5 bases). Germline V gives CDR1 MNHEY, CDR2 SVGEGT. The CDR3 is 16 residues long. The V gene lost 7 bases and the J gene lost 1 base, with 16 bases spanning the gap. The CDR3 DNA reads TGTGCCAGCACCCCCTTGGGGCGGTTGAACACCGGGGAGCTGTTTTTT. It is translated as CASTPLGRLNTGELFF.